This T cell receptor (beta chain) was obtained from a study of T-cell reconstitution after alpha-beta-depleted transplantation in children. Study-wide results and caveats: Hyperexpanded clones declined; after one year, newly produced T cells mostly supplied diversity. For some patients, TCRbeta diversity was high at day 60 because of recipient T cells and thymic progenitors that survived. Where alpha-beta T cells came from about two months after transplant was reportedly several hundred expanded graft clones.

Unique molecular identifiers were incorporated when the TCRbeta library was constructed. TCRdb passed the PCR reads through MiXCR, listing each CDR3 protein once. Seen here are 480,000 or so distinct CDR3 sequences, about 10% observed once, and the top ten hold 2% to 2.5%. This clonotype was seen ten or more times. Antigen specificity is unknown. The sequenced sample was PBMCs, obtained before TCRalphabeta/CD19-depleted stem cell transplant. This clonotype originated in a child aged 2-9 years with inherited bone marrow failure, due to receive a stem cell transplant.

This CDR3 is CSVDEGMNTEAFF. The CDR3 DNA reads as TGCAGCGTTGATGAGGGGATGAACACTGAAGCTTTCTTT. The rearrangement links TRBV29-1 to TRBJ1-1, with D perhaps TRBD1 (5 bases). Trimming stripped 3 bases from V and 0 bases from J, with 8 bases between. This CDR3 spans 13 amino acids. Germline CDR1 is SQVTM and CDR2 is ANQGSEA.